This TCR beta chain was recovered during a study of shared clonotypes between healthy human individuals (dated by TCRdb to the early 2020s). Regarding the study in general: The cohort comprised a couple of women and a few men aged 18 to 49 years. For each donor, CD4 naive and CD4 memory were each run on three plates, CD8 naive on two plates, and CD8 memory on one plate. The study deeply sequenced blood TCR repertoires of about five healthy adults to estimate repertoire size and the extent of clonotype sharing between individuals. Libraries were prepared and TCR repertoires were sequenced by different laboratories using diverse techniques, in order to increase sequencing depth and limit assay-specific biases. Per donor, leukapheresis produced somewhere between about 0.94 and 8.9 billion PBMCs. Broad study findings and their caveats: Clonotypes shared by all four sorted-subset donors showed higher generation probabilities than non-shared clonotypes. Incomplete sequencing was indicated by rarefaction of sorted-subset datasets, despite the large sequencing depth. Because the study included only a small number of donors, the genetic and exposure-history diversity represented was limited. Pairwise subsampling indicated that sequencing depth was expected to affect the degree of clonotype sharing among donors. When a handful of donors were compared, the shared fraction of clonotypes was about 5.5% for naive CD4, around 3.6% for naive CD8, 2% to 2.5% for memory CD4, and 0.4% for memory CD8. Estimated clonotype richness was generally larger for naive than for memory subsets. Only blood was sampled, and tissue TCR repertoires likely differ from those in blood.

As concerns this clone: Its antigen has not been determined. The record has no base qualities; no much larger clone is one base away.

V is cut by 9 bases and J by 0 bases, and the space between the germline ends is 9 bases. The CDR3 runs 13 residues from the cysteine to the phenylalanine. CDR3 DNA only is kept here, 39 bases in frame from base 1. The germline V gene provides CDR1 SGHRS and CDR2 YFSETQ. Using the deep immunoSEQ assay, multiplex PCR amplified TCR CDR3 regions from genomic DNA. Extracted genomic DNA from each cell subset was spread evenly across all wells of several immunoSEQ 96-well plates, with each plate serving as a replicate. For sorted subsets, roughly 0.2 ug genomic DNA, equal to 30,000 or so T cell genomes, was loaded into each replicate PCR. Purified libraries were measured with a Qubit 3.0 fluorometer, size-checked on a Bioanalyzer 2100, and measured again with the KAPA Library Quantification kit. Every immunoSEQ 96-well plate was sequenced on a dedicated single-read 150-cycle Illumina NextSeq 550 flow cell. The authors' analysis ran thus. Because the immunoSEQ output held only junctional sequences and lacked quality scores, the filtering could not match the filtering applied to full-length reads. To assign V/J genes and CDR3, sequences were annotated using PyIR, a Python wrapper for IgBLAST v1.9, with IMGT germline references. Reads were removed for weak V/J assignments (E-value above 1e-6), missing CDR3, stop codons, out-of-frame junctions, or ambiguous translated residues. V3J clonotypes were defined as sequences sharing the same inferred V gene, J gene, and CDR3 amino acid sequence. The percentage overlap between two repertoires was calculated by dividing the number of shared unique clonotypes by the size of the smaller repertoire. Three approaches were used to assess repertoire richness: RTK rarefaction, the Chao1 estimator, and Recon v2.1 estimates of unobserved clonotypes. OLGA was used to compute generation probabilities for all TCRbeta clonotypes that the gDNA method yielded from a few donors. TCRdb provides this immuneACCESS table in a form limited to in-frame rearrangements. Some clones are lacking; in checked studies, under half of them reflect an unresolved V gene, and why the rest are absent is not known. From that table come the V and J calls and clone size; the DNA was used to work out D and trimming. The sample data list around 600,000 clones, and roughly 97% of these were observed just once. The ten largest account for 0.057% of the sample.

The donors were healthy, HIV-negative adults with no recently reported acute infections or vaccinations. Every donor was a Caucasian adult residing in Nashville, Tennessee, USA. CD4+ T cells were enriched through magnetic negative selection, after which naive cells were positively selected on CD45RA and the remaining negative fraction served as the memory subset. Blood was collected by leukapheresis, and PBMCs were isolated by Ficoll-Histopaque density gradient centrifugation and then cryopreserved in liquid nitrogen vapor phase. Analytical flow cytometry was used to check the purity and quantity of each magnetically sorted T cell population. Each sorted fraction had its genomic DNA isolated and then quantified by UV absorbance on a Nanodrop 2000c.

The chain uses TRBV5-1 and TRBJ2-2; the D segment might be TRBD1 or TRBD2, since each matches 5 bases. Sequences were obtained from naive CD4+ T cells sorted from blood. The cell subset or site label of this sample denotes: CD45RA+ positively selected. This sequence was found in a woman in her twenties or thirties in good health. The CDR3 protein sequence reads: CATGTANTGELFF. The DNA reads as follows: TGCGCCACCGGGACCGCGAACACCGGGGAGCTGTTTTTT.